The rows below give T cell receptor beta chains drawn from one sample of a study of cytomegalovirus exposure and HLA in healthy donors. The data were produced by immunoSEQ multiplex PCR, yet TCRdb's version contains in-frame clones alone and is incomplete. The sample contains about 190,000 clones, 84% of which appear only once. The specimen sequenced was PBMCs. These receptors all stem from a man between 18 and 35 years old in good health and CMV-seropositive. Each CDR3 is given with its conserved first and last residue. The order of the fields is J gene, D gene, clone size, V gene, CDR3 DNA, CDR3 protein. The D gene is left open where the match is weak. Clone size, where shown, is once, few, many, or a class for clones that have expanded.

J: TRBJ2-1
D: TRBD2
size: .
V: TRBV5-4
DNA: TGTGCCAGCAGCGAGGGGACTAGCGGGAGAGAGCAGTTCTTC
CDR3: CASSEGTSGREQFF

J: TRBJ1-1
D: .
size: .
V: TRBV11-2
DNA: TGTGCCAGCAGCTTAGTTTTCAGGACTAGCGGGACAGAAGCTTTCTTT
CDR3: CASSLVFRTSGTEAFF

J: TRBJ2-2
D: .
size: few
V: TRBV4-2
DNA: TGTGCCAGCAGCCAAGATCTCCCGGGATTGAACACCGGGGAGCTGTTTTTT
CDR3: CASSQDLPGLNTGELFF

J: TRBJ2-3
D: TRBD2
size: .
V: TRBV7-6
DNA: TGTGCCAGCAGCTCATTATGGACTAGCGGCACAGATACGCAGTATTTT
CDR3: CASSSLWTSGTDTQYF

J: TRBJ2-2
D: .
size: .
V: TRBV15
DNA: TGTGCCACCAGCATGGCAGGGAGGACCGGGGAGCTGTTTTTT
CDR3: CATSMAGRTGELFF

J: TRBJ2-6
D: .
size: .
V: TRBV11-3
DNA: TGTGCCAGCAGCCGGGACTCCGGTATTTCTGGGGCCAACGTCCTGACTTTC
CDR3: CASSRDSGISGANVLTF

J: TRBJ2-7
D: .
size: .
V: TRBV20-1
DNA: TGCAGTGCTAGTCTAGGAGGCGAGCAGTACTTC
CDR3: CSASLGGEQYF

J: TRBJ1-1
D: .
size: few
V: TRBV6-6
DNA: TGTGCCAGCAGTTACTTAGCGGGGAACACTGAAGCTTTCTTT
CDR3: CASSYLAGNTEAFF

J: TRBJ1-4
D: .
size: .
V: TRBV28
DNA: TGTGCCAGCAGTTCCGACAGCCCCAGGGAAAAACTGTTTTTT
CDR3: CASSSDSPREKLFF

J: TRBJ1-4
D: .
size: .
V: TRBV28
DNA: TGTGCCAGTGGCTTTCGTCAGGGCCCTAATGAAAAACTGTTTTTT
CDR3: CASGFRQGPNEKLFF

J: TRBJ1-1
D: .
size: .
V: TRBV28
DNA: TGTGCCAGCCAAGGAGGGACTGAAGCTTTCTTT
CDR3: CASQGGTEAFF

J: TRBJ2-1
D: TRBD2
size: .
V: TRBV27
DNA: TGTGCCAGCAGTTCAATTAGCGGGGCCACCTACAATGAGCAGTTCTTC
CDR3: CASSSISGATYNEQFF

J: TRBJ2-1
D: TRBD1
size: .
V: TRBV2
DNA: TGTGCCAGCAGTGTACAGGGGGCGGGCAATGAGCAGTTCTTC
CDR3: CASSVQGAGNEQFF

J: TRBJ2-2
D: .
size: .
V: TRBV13
DNA: TGTGCCAGCAGCTTGGGACAGAACACCGGGGAGCTGTTTTTT
CDR3: CASSLGQNTGELFF

J: TRBJ2-7
D: .
size: .
V: TRBV7-6
DNA: TGTGCCAGCAGCTTATGGGGCGGGGACTACGAGCAGTACTTC
CDR3: CASSLWGGDYEQYF

J: TRBJ1-5
D: .
size: .
V: TRBV21-1
DNA: TGTGCCAGCATCGAATTGCCCCCCAAGGGGAGCAATCAGCCCCAGCATTTT
CDR3: CASIELPPKGSNQPQHF

J: TRBJ1-1
D: .
size: .
V: TRBV6-6
DNA: TGTGCCAGCACTGAGGGTAGCGCTGAAGCTTTCTTT
CDR3: CASTEGSAEAFF

J: TRBJ2-3
D: TRBD1
size: .
V: TRBV5-1
DNA: TGCGCCAGCTGCCGGGACAGGGGCACTCCCACAGATACGCAGTATTTT
CDR3: CASCRDRGTPTDTQYF

J: TRBJ2-7
D: .
size: .
V: TRBV29-1
DNA: TGCAGCGTTGGCCTACGGGCGACGGGGGAGCAGTACTTC
CDR3: CSVGLRATGEQYF

J: TRBJ2-3
D: .
size: .
V: TRBV9
DNA: TGTGCCAGCAGCGTAGGGTTCGGGGGGCCCACAGATACGCAGTATTTT
CDR3: CASSVGFGGPTDTQYF

J: TRBJ2-7
D: .
size: .
V: TRBV10-3
DNA: TGTGCCATCAGTGCTACTACTATCTACGAGCAGTACTTC
CDR3: CAISATTIYEQYF

J: TRBJ2-3
D: TRBD2
size: .
V: TRBV5-1
DNA: TGCGCCAGCAGCCCTGGACTAGCGGGAGGGGGGACAGATACGCAGTATTTT
CDR3: CASSPGLAGGGTDTQYF

J: TRBJ2-7
D: TRBD2
size: .
V: TRBV2
DNA: TGTGCCACCCGACTAGCGCGTGCCTACGAGCAGTACTTC
CDR3: CATRLARAYEQYF

J: TRBJ1-2
D: .
size: few
V: TRBV5-1
DNA: TGCGCCAGCAGCTTCACTCGGAGTGGCTACACCTTC
CDR3: CASSFTRSGYTF

J: TRBJ2-3
D: .
size: few
V: TRBV9
DNA: TGTGCCAGCAGCGTAGGTAGCGGCACAGATACGCAGTATTTT
CDR3: CASSVGSGTDTQYF

J: TRBJ2-2
D: TRBD1
size: .
V: TRBV7-9
DNA: TGTGCCAGGGGGACAGACAACACCGGGGAGCTGTTTTTT
CDR3: CARGTDNTGELFF

J: TRBJ1-5
D: TRBD1
size: once
V: TRBV30
DNA: TGTGCCTGGAGTGTACAGGGGAGTGGCTATCAGCCCCAGCATTTT
CDR3: CAWSVQGSGYQPQHF

J: TRBJ2-2
D: TRBD2
size: .
V: TRBV7-8
DNA: TGTGCCAGCAGCTTAGCTCTGACTAGCGGGAGACTTAACACCGGGGAGCTGTTTTTT
CDR3: CASSLALTSGRLNTGELFF

J: TRBJ1-2
D: TRBD1
size: few
V: TRBV5-4
DNA: TGTGCCAGCAGGGGAGGACAGGGATGGGGCTACACCTTC
CDR3: CASRGGQGWGYTF

J: TRBJ2-7
D: TRBD2
size: .
V: TRBV5-8
DNA: TGTGCCAGCAGCTTCGGGGGGTACGAGCAGTACTTC
CDR3: CASSFGGYEQYF

J: TRBJ1-5
D: TRBD1
size: .
V: TRBV5-1
DNA: TGCGCCAGCAGCCTGGGTGTTGGGACAGGGTCGGGTCAGCCCCAGCATTTT
CDR3: CASSLGVGTGSGQPQHF

J: TRBJ1-5
D: TRBD1
size: many
V: TRBV6-6
DNA: TGTGCCAGCAGTTATGGACAGGGGTCACAGCCCCAGCATTTT
CDR3: CASSYGQGSQPQHF

J: TRBJ2-1
D: TRBD2
size: .
V: TRBV11-3
DNA: TGTGCCAGCAGCCCCGCCGCTACTAGCGGGAGCTATGAGCAGTTCTTC
CDR3: CASSPAATSGSYEQFF

J: TRBJ1-2
D: .
size: few
V: TRBV4-3
DNA: TGCGCCAGCAGCCAAGGCGGGGTTGGGGTTTATGGCTACACCTTC
CDR3: CASSQGGVGVYGYTF

J: TRBJ2-1
D: TRBD2
size: .
V: TRBV30
DNA: TGTGCCTGGAGGGGGAGCGGGAACAATGAGCAGTTCTTC
CDR3: CAWRGSGNNEQFF

J: TRBJ2-7
D: TRBD2
size: .
V: TRBV19
DNA: TGTGCCAGTAGTATAGCGGGAGCGGGACTACCCCGCGAGCAGTACTTC
CDR3: CASSIAGAGLPREQYF

J: TRBJ2-3
D: .
size: .
V: TRBV29-1
DNA: TGCAGCGTTAGGGGGAAGGTCACAGATACGCAGTATTTT
CDR3: CSVRGKVTDTQYF

J: TRBJ1-3
D: .
size: once
V: TRBV4-3
DNA: TGCGCCAGCAGCCAAGCGGCGGGGTCAGGAAACACCATATATTTT
CDR3: CASSQAAGSGNTIYF

J: TRBJ2-2
D: TRBD1
size: .
V: TRBV19
DNA: TGTGCCAGTAAGGACAGGGACCCCGCGAACACCGGGGAGCTGTTTTTT
CDR3: CASKDRDPANTGELFF

J: TRBJ2-7
D: .
size: .
V: TRBV28
DNA: TGTGCCAGCAGTTTAATTAAGACTCCCTACGAGCAGTACTTC
CDR3: CASSLIKTPYEQYF

J: TRBJ1-5
D: TRBD1
size: .
V: TRBV19
DNA: TGTGCCAGTAGTACCGCAGGGGGCGGCGATCAGCCCCAGCATTTT
CDR3: CASSTAGGGDQPQHF

J: TRBJ1-4
D: .
size: once
V: TRBV5-1
DNA: TGCGCCAGCGGCAGGGATGCAACTAATGAAAAACTGTTTTTT
CDR3: CASGRDATNEKLFF

J: TRBJ2-2
D: TRBD2
size: many
V: TRBV27
DNA: TGTGCCAGCAGTTTATTGCTAGCGGGAGGGCGGAACACCGGGGAGCTGTTTTTT
CDR3: CASSLLLAGGRNTGELFF

J: TRBJ2-1
D: .
size: .
V: TRBV5-1
DNA: TGCGCCAGCAGCTTGGTTGCCCTTTTGCGGGGAGCGGTTGAGCAGTTCTTC
CDR3: CASSLVALLRGAVEQFF

J: TRBJ1-5
D: .
size: .
V: TRBV27
DNA: TGTGCCAGCAGCCCTGACACAGGAGCCTCCTATCAGCCCCAGCATTTT
CDR3: CASSPDTGASYQPQHF

J: TRBJ2-7
D: .
size: few
V: TRBV10-3
DNA: TGTGCCATCAGTGGAGGCAGATACGAGCAGTACTTC
CDR3: CAISGGRYEQYF

J: TRBJ2-5
D: TRBD2
size: .
V: TRBV9
DNA: TGTGCCAGCAGCGTAGCTGCAGCGGGAGTGACAGAGACCCAGTACTTC
CDR3: CASSVAAAGVTETQYF